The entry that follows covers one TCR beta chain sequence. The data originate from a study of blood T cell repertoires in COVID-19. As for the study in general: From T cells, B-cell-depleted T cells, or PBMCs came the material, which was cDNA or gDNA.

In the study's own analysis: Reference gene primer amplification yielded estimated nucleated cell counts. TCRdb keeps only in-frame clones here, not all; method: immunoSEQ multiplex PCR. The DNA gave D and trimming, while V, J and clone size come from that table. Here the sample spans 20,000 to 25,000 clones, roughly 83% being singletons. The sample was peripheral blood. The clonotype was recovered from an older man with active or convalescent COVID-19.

In nucleotides, the CDR3 is TGTGCCTGGAGGGGTCAGGGGTGGTCACCCCTCCACTTT. This sequence encodes CAWRGQGWSPLHF. This rearrangement joins TRBV30 to TRBJ1-6; possibly TRBD1 for D (6 bases). The CDR3 is 13 amino acids. Per germline, CDR1 GTSNPN and CDR2 SVGIG (reference sequence). Trimming pared 3 bases from V and 10 bases from J, leaving 13 bases between.